The 17 T cell receptor beta chains below were found in one sample sequenced in a study of immune evolution from preneoplasia to lung adenocarcinoma. TCRdb's copy holds only in-frame clones and misses some; the assay was immunoSEQ multiplex PCR. Counted here are roughly 2,900 clones, over 60% occurring once; the ten biggest clones make up 3% to 4%. The sequenced sample consisted of FFPE adjacent normal lung tissue. Receptors originate from a donor of 70 years or more with lung adenocarcinoma.

This chain connects TRBV5-4 to TRBJ1-3, with D possibly TRBD1 on 6 matching bases. The ends were cut back, 3 bases at V and 0 bases at J, with 13 bases in the middle. This CDR3 has 16 amino acids. Germline CDR1 SGHNT, CDR2 YYREEE (reference sequence). The DNA for the CDR3 is TGTGCCAGCAGCTCCGAACGGGGGGCCTCTGGAAACACCATATATTTT. Residues: CASSSERGASGNTIYF.

This chain joins TRBV7-2 and TRBJ2-1, with D possibly called TRBD1 or TRBD2 (5 bases each). This CDR3 region has 14 residues. Germline CDR1 and CDR2: SGHTA and FQGNSA. Trimming removed 7 bases at V and 3 bases at J, with 13 bases between. CDR3 nucleotide sequence: TGTGCCAGCATCTGGGACCAAAGCTACAATGAGCAGTTCTTC. It yields the protein CASIWDQSYNEQFF.

The chain couples TRBV4-2 to TRBJ2-1; TRBD2 matches at 11 bases. Trimming at V came to 6 bases and at J to 0 bases, leaving 10 bases not matched to a gene. There are 18 residues in the CDR3. Per the germline V gene, CDR1 is LGHNA and CDR2 is YNFKEQ. The chain's CDR3 is CASSPGTSGFGSYNEQFF. DNA of the CDR3: TGTGCCAGCAGTCCCGGGACTAGCGGTTTTGGCTCCTACAATGAGCAGTTCTTC.

V is TRBV6-5 and J is TRBJ2-1; D is perhaps TRBD2 (5 bases). Germline V gives CDR1 MNHEY, CDR2 SVGAGI. Deletions cut 3 bases from V and 8 bases from J, with 14 bases between. The CDR3 contains 14 residues. The CDR3 DNA reads as TGTGCCAGCAGTTATATTGCCGGGGTGCATGAGCAGTTCTTC. This translates into CASSYIAGVHEQFF.

This clone was observed once. The V gene is TRBV4-3, the J gene TRBJ1-1; D possibly corresponds to TRBD1 (5 bases). The CDR3 extends over 13 amino acids. CDR1 and CDR2 from the germline V gene are LGHNA and YSLEER. V lost 5 bases, J lost 5 bases, and 12 bases lay in between. The DNA of the CDR3 is TGCGCCAGCAGCGCCCAGCGGGGGACTGAAGCTTTCTTT. Its translation is CASSAQRGTEAFF.

This chain links TRBV7-9 with TRBJ2-1; D possibly corresponds to TRBD2 (5 bases). V lost 2 bases to trimming and J lost 5 bases, with 13 bases between them. The CDR3 has 15 amino acids. Germline loops: CDR1 SEHNR, CDR2 FQNEAQ (reference sequence). As DNA, the CDR3 is TGTGCCAGCAGCTTAAGTTATTTGGGAGACAATGAGCAGTTCTTC. Translating it yields CASSLSYLGDNEQFF.

The chain has TRBV19 and TRBJ1-5; D is possibly TRBD1 (5 bases). The V and J ends lost 2 bases and 2 bases respectively, with 10 bases between them. The CDR3 runs to 15 residues. Looked up from germline, CDR1 is LNHDA and CDR2 is SQIVND (reference sequence). CDR3 nucleotides: TGTGCCAGTAGTATATCCAGGGACGGCAATCAGCCCCAGCATTTT. This gives the protein CASSISRDGNQPQHF.

The gene calls are TRBV9 and TRBJ2-7; the match to TRBD2 covers 10 bases. The V gene end was trimmed by 0 bases and the J gene end by 3 bases; junction bases not matched to a gene: 9. The CDR3 totals 17 residues. Germline V gene sequence: CDR1 SGDLS, CDR2 YYNGEE. The CDR3 DNA is TGTGCCAGCAGCGTAGACCTGGGAGGGACTAGCGACTACGAGCAGTACTTC. Protein: CASSVDLGGTSDYEQYF.

The rearrangement uses TRBV5-4 and TRBJ1-4, with 9 positions matching TRBD1. CDR1 SGHNT and CDR2 YYREEE come from the germline V gene (reference sequence). The junction had 7 bases not matched to a gene; V was cut back by 4 bases and J by 6 bases. The length of the CDR3 is 15 residues. The CDR3 coding sequence is TGTGCCAGCAGCGCGAACAGGGGGCTAGATGAAAAACTGTTTTTT. Translated: CASSANRGLDEKLFF. Combining the CDR3 with reference TRBV5-4 and TRBJ1-4 gives the whole variable domain ETGVTQSPTHLIKTRGQQVTLRCSSQSGHNTVSWYQQALGQGPQFIFQYYREEENGRGNFPPRFSGLQFPNYSSELNVNALELDDSALYLCASSANRGLDEKLFFGSGTQLSVL.

The gene calls are TRBV7-9 and TRBJ1-4; D uncertain. The CDR3 covers 15 residues. Trimming pared 5 bases from V and 4 bases from J, leaving 14 bases between. The germline gives CDR1 SEHNR, CDR2 FQNEAQ (reference sequence). The CDR3 sequence: CASSPPGRDNEKLFF. The CDR3 region has the DNA TGTGCCAGCAGCCCCCCGGGGAGGGATAATGAAAAACTGTTTTTT.

This chain connects TRBV6-5 to TRBJ2-4, with 8 bases matching TRBD1. Germline assignment: CDR1 MNHEY and CDR2 SVGAGI. J was trimmed by 9 bases and V by 5 bases; bases with no gene match: 9. The CDR3 extends over 14 amino acids. The CDR3 region has the DNA TGTGCCAGCAGTACGATGGGACAGGAGGGCATTCAGTACTTC. Translated: CASSTMGQEGIQYF.

CDR3 sequence (DNA): TGCGCCAGCAGCCAGTTCAGGGGTGAGCCCCAGCATTTT. Protein: CASSQFRGEPQHF. The chain links TRBV4-1 to TRBJ1-5; D is possibly TRBD1 (6 bases). With 3 bases removed from V and 8 bases from J, the gap between germline ends came to 11 bases. Germline V lookup: CDR1 MGHRA, CDR2 YSYEKL. The CDR3 runs to 13 residues.

In this sample, this clone turned up a few times. This chain links TRBV9 with TRBJ2-7; D might be TRBD2 (5 bases). The CDR3 extends over 15 amino acids. The germline gives CDR1 SGDLS, CDR2 YYNGEE. Trimming removed 0 bases from V and 3 bases from J, with 13 bases in between. The CDR3 reads CASSVASGKSYEQYF. CDR3 DNA sequence: TGTGCCAGCAGCGTAGCCTCGGGGAAAAGCTACGAGCAGTACTTC. Full variable domain (rest looked up from reference TRBV9 and TRBJ2-7): DSGVTQTPKHLITATGQRVTLRCSPRSGDLSVYWYQQSLDQGLQFLIQYYNGEERAKGNILERFSAQQFPDLHSELNLSSLELGDSALYFCASSVASGKSYEQYFGPGTRLTVT.

The chain joins TRBV6-1 to TRBJ2-5, with no clear D. This CDR3 region has 11 residues. Germline CDR1 reads MNHNS; CDR2 reads SASEGT. Trimming removed 7 bases from V and 11 bases from J, with 14 bases in between. This chain's CDR3 is CASTLTRAQYF. CDR3 DNA sequence: TGTGCCAGCACCCTCACGCGAGCACAGTACTTC.

The chain combines TRBV25-1 with TRBJ2-3, with D perhaps given as TRBD1 or TRBD2 (5 bases each). Germline V gene sequence: CDR1 MGHDK, CDR2 SYGVNS. V shed 7 bases and J shed 4 bases, with 12 bases lying between them. The CDR3 spans 13 residues. CDR3 nucleotides: TGTGCCAGCACGACGTGGGGGTCAGATACGCAGTATTTT. Translating it yields CASTTWGSDTQYF.

The sample holds one count of this clone. V is TRBV5-1 and J is TRBJ2-7; TRBD2 matches at 9 bases. V dropped 1 base and J dropped 6; count of bases not matched to a gene: 8. This CDR3 comprises 15 residues. Germline-derived CDR1 and CDR2 are SGHRS and YFSETQ. The CDR3 region has the DNA TGCGCCAGCAGCTTGCGTAGCGGGAGTTGGGGCGAGCAGTACTTC. Translation: CASSLRSGSWGEQYF.

This clone was recorded only once. The chain carries TRBV7-9 and TRBJ2-7, with TRBD2 matching 7 bases. Germline lookup yields CDR1 SEHNR and CDR2 FQNEAQ (reference sequence). This CDR3 has 16 residues. Trimming removed 5 bases from V and 4 bases from J; junction bases left unmatched: 14. The CDR3 is CASSGEVTSRTYEQYF. The CDR3 DNA follows: TGTGCCAGCAGCGGAGAGGTGACTAGCCGGACTTACGAGCAGTACTTC.